This T cell receptor delta chain was observed in a study of Vδ1+ human thymocytes. Study-wide results and limits: Unlike peripheral blood Vdelta1+ controls, thymic delta-chain sequences included 15% to 20% Vdelta2 and few Vdelta3. Many TRG clonotypes were shared between donors; TRD repertoires were essentially private. Highly polyclonal TRG and TRD repertoires with Gaussian CDR3 length distributions appeared in thymus.

After alphabeta T cell depletion, CD3+ Vdelta1+ Vdelta2- thymocytes were sorted. Extracted RNA was reverse transcribed into cDNA. CDR3 amplicons came from multiplex PCR with pooled V-gene forward and constant-region reverse primers. TCRdb fed the multiplex PCR reads to CATT. The sample consists of about 55,000 delta-chain clones, about a sixth of them appearing once. This CDR3 comprises 19 residues. J lost 0 bases, V lost 1 base, and 14 bases had no gene match. The V gene's germline CDR1 is TSWWSYY and CDR2 QGS. On this clone: Its antigen is as yet unknown.

The specimen was Vdelta1+ gamma-delta thymocytes from the thymus. The sample's subset: FACS-sorted CD3+ TCRalphabeta- TCRVdelta1+ TCRVdelta2- thymocytes. The sequence derives from a boy under three years old who had congenital heart surgery. The rearrangement joins TRDV1 to TRDJ1, with TRDD3 identical over 7 bases. CDR3 bases: TGTGCTCTTGGGGAACCCCTACGTAGATCCTGGGGGTACACCGATAAACTCATCTTT. Translating it yields CALGEPLRRSWGYTDKLIF.